A selection of T cell receptor beta chains follows, all from one sample in a study of TIL therapy for anti-PD-1-resistant metastatic lung cancer. Sequencing was performed with immunoSEQ multiplex PCR; in TCRdb, only in-frame clones are kept and a portion is missing. Here the sample spans about 32,000 clones, around two thirds being singletons. The source material was blood, sampled at baseline. The receptors originated from a woman aged 30 to 85 with non-small cell lung cancer. CDR3s include the opening cysteine and the closing phenylalanine or tryptophan. The order of the fields is D gene, J gene, clone size, V gene, CDR3 DNA, CDR3 protein. D genes are given only for firm matches. Clone size is not always given. Where it is, it says once, few, many or a class for expanded clones.

>TRBD2|TRBJ2-2|.|TRBV6-1
TGTGTCTCAAGCACTAGCGGGAGGAAGACCGGGGAGCTGTTTTTT
CVSSTSGRKTGELFF
>TRBD1|TRBJ1-5|.|TRBV29-1
TGCAGCGTTGTGCTACAGGGGGCTTCTCAGCCCCAGCATTTT
CSVVLQGASQPQHF
>.|TRBJ2-6|.|TRBV5-1
TGCGCCAGCAGCACTGCTCGGGGGGCGCTTGTCTCTGGGGCCAACGTCCTGACTTTC
CASSTARGALVSGANVLTF
>.|TRBJ2-7|.|TRBV4-2
TGTGCCAGCAGCCAAGCAAGGGGTTACGAGCAGTACTTC
CASSQARGYEQYF
>.|TRBJ2-1|.|TRBV27
TGTGCCAGCAGTTTATACGCCAACCAAAATGAGCAGTTCTTC
CASSLYANQNEQFF
>.|TRBJ2-5|.|TRBV30
TGTGCCTGGAGCCAGGGGGAGACCCAGTACTTC
CAWSQGETQYF
>.|TRBJ2-7|.|TRBV2
TGTGCCAGCAGTGAAGGACAGAGGTCCTACTACGAGCAGTACTTC
CASSEGQRSYYEQYF
>.|TRBJ1-4|.|TRBV5-1
TGCGCCAGCAGCTTACACGGGACCGATAATGAAAAACTGTTTTTT
CASSLHGTDNEKLFF
>.|TRBJ1-5|few|TRBV29-1
TGCAGCGTTGAAGATCGGGCAGGGTCGGGCAATCAGCCCCAGCATTTT
CSVEDRAGSGNQPQHF
>.|TRBJ1-1|.|TRBV6-1
TGTGCCAGCAGGGCCAGACAGAAGAACACTGAAGCTTTCTTT
CASRARQKNTEAFF
>.|TRBJ2-7|.|TRBV11-2
TGTGCCAGCAGCCCAGAGGTGAGGGAGACAGCGCTCTACGAGCAGTACTTC
CASSPEVRETALYEQYF
>.|TRBJ1-5|few|TRBV15
TGTGCCACCAGCAGAGATGGGGGGGCCAATCAGCCCCAGCATTTT
CATSRDGGANQPQHF
>.|TRBJ2-2|.|TRBV11-1
TGTGCCAGCAGCTTAGGGACTCCCAGCGGGGAGCTGTTTTTT
CASSLGTPSGELFF
>TRBD1|TRBJ2-7|few|TRBV19
TGTGCCAGTAGTAAAACAGGGGATGGGGCCTACGAGCAGTACTTC
CASSKTGDGAYEQYF
>.|TRBJ1-2|.|TRBV7-8
TGTGCCAGCAGCTTAACGGGGGCCGGGTATGGCTACACCTTC
CASSLTGAGYGYTF
>.|TRBJ1-5|few|TRBV6-1
TGTGCCAGCAGTGCACAGGCAGGGTGGGATCAGCCCCAGCATTTT
CASSAQAGWDQPQHF
>.|TRBJ2-1|.|TRBV11-3
TGTGCCAGCAGCGCGCGGGAAAGCTCCTACAATGAGCAGTTCTTC
CASSARESSYNEQFF
>.|TRBJ1-3|few|TRBV11-3
TGTGCCAGCAGCTTAGATTCCAGGGGACCTGGAAACACCATATATTTT
CASSLDSRGPGNTIYF
>TRBD2|TRBJ2-5|once|TRBV10-3
TGTGCCATCAGTGAGGGACTAGCGGGAGGGGTGACCCAGTACTTC
CAISEGLAGGVTQYF
>.|TRBJ1-1|.|TRBV6-1
TGTGCCAGCAGCACAGGTTTCGTCGAAGCTTTCTTT
CASSTGFVEAFF